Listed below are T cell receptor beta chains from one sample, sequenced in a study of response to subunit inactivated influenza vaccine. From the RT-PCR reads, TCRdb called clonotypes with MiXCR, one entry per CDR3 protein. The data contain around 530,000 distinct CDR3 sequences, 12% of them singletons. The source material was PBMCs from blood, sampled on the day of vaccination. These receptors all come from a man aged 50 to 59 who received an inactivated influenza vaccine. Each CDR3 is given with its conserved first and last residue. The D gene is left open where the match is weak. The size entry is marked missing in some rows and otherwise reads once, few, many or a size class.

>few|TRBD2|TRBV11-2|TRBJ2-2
TGTGCCAGCAGCTTAGGAACTAGCGGGAGTAACACCGGGGAGCTGTTTTTT
CASSLGTSGSNTGELFF
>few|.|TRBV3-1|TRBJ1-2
TGTGCCAGCAGCTCGGCGGGGCCTTATGGCTACACCTTC
CASSSAGPYGYTF
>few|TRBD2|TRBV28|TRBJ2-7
TGTGCCAGCAACGTCCTAGGACTAGCGACCTACGAGCAGTACTTC
CASNVLGLATYEQYF
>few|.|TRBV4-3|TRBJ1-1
TGCGCCAGCAGCCACCTCAACAGGGACACTGAAGCTTTCTTT
CASSHLNRDTEAFF
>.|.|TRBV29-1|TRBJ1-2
TGCAGCGTGAAGTATCCGATTCCTAACTATGGCTACACCTTC
CSVKYPIPNYGYTF
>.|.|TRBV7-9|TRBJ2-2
TGTGCCAGCAGCCACCCCCCGGGGGACACCGGGGAGCTGTTTTTT
CASSHPPGDTGELFF
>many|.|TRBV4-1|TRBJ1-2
TGCGCCAGCAGCCAAGGAGGGTACAATGGCTACACCTTC
CASSQGGYNGYTF
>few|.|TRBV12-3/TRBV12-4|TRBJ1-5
TGTGCCAGCAGGCTTACGGGAGGTAATCAGCCCCAGCATTTT
CASRLTGGNQPQHF
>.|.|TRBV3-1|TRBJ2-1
TGTGCCACCTGCCAAGCAAAAGATGGAGAACAGGGAAAAGCCTACAATGAGCAGTTCTTC
CATCQAKDGEQGKAYNEQFF
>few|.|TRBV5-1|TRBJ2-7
TGCGCCAGCAGCTTACAGGAAGCCTACGAGCAGTACTTC
CASSLQEAYEQYF